The rows below give T cell receptor beta chains drawn from one sample of a study of blood T cell repertoires in COVID-19. Clones were sequenced by immunoSEQ multiplex PCR, and TCRdb holds only the in-frame ones, with some missing. The table has hundreds of thousands of clones, around 82% seen once. The specimen was PBMCs or T cells enriched from blood (not recorded which). Receptors were obtained from a man under 40 with acute COVID-19. Both conserved end residues are part of each CDR3. D genes are given only for firm matches. The size entry is marked missing in some rows and otherwise reads once, few, many or a size class.

j_gene: TRBJ1-4; d_gene: .; abundance: once; v_gene: TRBV5-1; CDR3nt: TGCGCCAGCAGCCCCGGGACAACTAATGAAAAACTGTTTTTT; CDR3aa: CASSPGTTNEKLFF
j_gene: TRBJ2-5; d_gene: .; abundance: .; v_gene: TRBV25-1; CDR3nt: TGTGCCAGCAGTGAGAGGCGTCTTCGGGACCAAGAGACCCAGTACTTC; CDR3aa: CASSERRLRDQETQYF
j_gene: TRBJ1-3; d_gene: TRBD1; abundance: .; v_gene: TRBV5-5; CDR3nt: TGTGCCAGCAGCCCGATACAGCGGGACAGGGTCATCGGAAACACCATATATTTT; CDR3aa: CASSPIQRDRVIGNTIYF
j_gene: TRBJ2-5; d_gene: .; abundance: .; v_gene: TRBV5-5; CDR3nt: TGTGCCAGCACTACCCCAGGGGGGAAAGAGACCCAGTACTTC; CDR3aa: CASTTPGGKETQYF
j_gene: TRBJ1-1; d_gene: TRBD1; abundance: .; v_gene: TRBV9; CDR3nt: TGTGCCAGCAGCATAGGGACAGGGGGCTTGAACACTGAAGCTTTCTTT; CDR3aa: CASSIGTGGLNTEAFF
j_gene: TRBJ1-4; d_gene: TRBD1; abundance: .; v_gene: TRBV6-5; CDR3nt: TGTGCCAGCAGTTCCGGGACAGGGAGGGAAAAACTGTTTTTT; CDR3aa: CASSSGTGREKLFF
j_gene: TRBJ2-7; d_gene: TRBD1; abundance: few; v_gene: TRBV7-9; CDR3nt: TGTGCCAGCAGCTTAGTTGAAGGGGGCCACGAGCAGTACTTC; CDR3aa: CASSLVEGGHEQYF
j_gene: TRBJ2-1; d_gene: TRBD1; abundance: .; v_gene: TRBV19; CDR3nt: TGTGCCAGTAGTAAGGGACAGGACCTCTACAATGAGCAGTTCTTC; CDR3aa: CASSKGQDLYNEQFF
j_gene: TRBJ1-1; d_gene: TRBD1; abundance: .; v_gene: TRBV19; CDR3nt: TGTGCCAGTAGTATAACAGGGGCGTACACTGAAGCTTTCTTT; CDR3aa: CASSITGAYTEAFF
j_gene: TRBJ1-3; d_gene: .; abundance: .; v_gene: TRBV18; CDR3nt: TGTGCCAGCTCACCACCCTATTCTGGAAACACCATATATTTT; CDR3aa: CASSPPYSGNTIYF
j_gene: TRBJ1-3; d_gene: .; abundance: .; v_gene: TRBV3-1/TRBV3-2; CDR3nt: TGTGCCAGCAGTATAAGAACTGCAGGCACCATATATTTT; CDR3aa: CASSIRTAGTIYF
j_gene: TRBJ2-3; d_gene: .; abundance: .; v_gene: TRBV20-1; CDR3nt: TGCAGTGCTGAGGGCACAGATACGCAGTATTTT; CDR3aa: CSAEGTDTQYF
j_gene: TRBJ2-1; d_gene: .; abundance: .; v_gene: TRBV4-1; CDR3nt: TGCGCCAGCAGCCAAGAACCCGGGGGTGAGCAGTTCTTC; CDR3aa: CASSQEPGGEQFF
j_gene: TRBJ1-2; d_gene: TRBD1; abundance: .; v_gene: TRBV5-4; CDR3nt: TGTGCCAGCAGCCTGGCTTTAAACGACAGGGAATACACCTTC; CDR3aa: CASSLALNDREYTF
j_gene: TRBJ2-7; d_gene: TRBD1; abundance: .; v_gene: TRBV5-1; CDR3nt: TGCGCCAGCAGTGCCGGTGGGACAGGGGTCTACGAGCAGTACTTC; CDR3aa: CASSAGGTGVYEQYF
j_gene: TRBJ1-1; d_gene: .; abundance: .; v_gene: TRBV7-9; CDR3nt: TGTGCCAGCAGCCCGACGACAGGCCCCACTGAAGCTTTCTTT; CDR3aa: CASSPTTGPTEAFF
j_gene: TRBJ2-4; d_gene: TRBD1; abundance: .; v_gene: TRBV19; CDR3nt: TGTGCCAGTAGTGACCCAGGGGGTGAGACCAAAAACATTCAGTACTTC; CDR3aa: CASSDPGGETKNIQYF
j_gene: TRBJ2-1; d_gene: .; abundance: .; v_gene: TRBV11-2; CDR3nt: TGTGCCAGCAGCTTACTCTTGCGGGTTAATGAGCAGTTCTTC; CDR3aa: CASSLLLRVNEQFF
j_gene: TRBJ2-7; d_gene: .; abundance: few; v_gene: TRBV3-1/TRBV3-2; CDR3nt: TGTGCCAGCAGCCAAGCTTGGAGCTCCTACGAGCAGTACTTC; CDR3aa: CASSQAWSSYEQYF
j_gene: TRBJ1-2; d_gene: TRBD1; abundance: .; v_gene: TRBV15; CDR3nt: TGTGCCACCAGCAGAGATTACCCGACAGGGGGCCTACATGGCTACACCTTC; CDR3aa: CATSRDYPTGGLHGYTF
j_gene: TRBJ2-2; d_gene: .; abundance: .; v_gene: TRBV18; CDR3nt: TGTGCCAGCTCACCCCCTGGACAGAACACCGGGGAGCTGTTTTTT; CDR3aa: CASSPPGQNTGELFF
j_gene: TRBJ2-7; d_gene: .; abundance: .; v_gene: TRBV28; CDR3nt: TGTGCCAGCAGCTGGGGAGAATACGAGCAGTACTTC; CDR3aa: CASSWGEYEQYF
j_gene: TRBJ1-1; d_gene: .; abundance: .; v_gene: TRBV2; CDR3nt: TGTGCCAGCAGTGAAAAGATACGTATCAGGGGTTCGGATGAAGCTTTCTTT; CDR3aa: CASSEKIRIRGSDEAFF
j_gene: TRBJ2-7; d_gene: TRBD2; abundance: .; v_gene: TRBV3-1/TRBV3-2; CDR3nt: TGTGCCAGCAGCCTAGCGGGGGGCGGCTACGAGCAGTACTTC; CDR3aa: CASSLAGGGYEQYF
j_gene: TRBJ1-2; d_gene: .; abundance: .; v_gene: TRBV7-9; CDR3nt: TGTGCCAGCAGCTTAGACGCTTTCGGTGGCTACACCTTC; CDR3aa: CASSLDAFGGYTF
j_gene: TRBJ1-1; d_gene: .; abundance: .; v_gene: TRBV9; CDR3nt: TGTGCCAGCAGCGTAGGGGCCTTGAACACTGAAGCTTTCTTT; CDR3aa: CASSVGALNTEAFF
j_gene: TRBJ1-2; d_gene: TRBD1; abundance: .; v_gene: TRBV19; CDR3nt: TGTGCCAGTAGCTCGAGTGGGACAGGTATTGGCTACACCTTC; CDR3aa: CASSSSGTGIGYTF
j_gene: TRBJ2-7; d_gene: .; abundance: .; v_gene: TRBV28; CDR3nt: TGTGCCAGCAGTTTCCGAGGGAGCTCCTACGAGCAGTACTTC; CDR3aa: CASSFRGSSYEQYF
j_gene: TRBJ1-3; d_gene: TRBD1; abundance: .; v_gene: TRBV13; CDR3nt: TGTGCCAGCAGCTTCTACAGGGGACTGGATGGAAACACCATATATTTT; CDR3aa: CASSFYRGLDGNTIYF
j_gene: TRBJ2-2; d_gene: .; abundance: .; v_gene: TRBV19; CDR3nt: TGTGCCAGTAGTACAGGGTCCCCCGGGGAGCTGTTTTTT; CDR3aa: CASSTGSPGELFF
j_gene: TRBJ1-1; d_gene: .; abundance: once; v_gene: TRBV6-6; CDR3nt: TGTGCCAGCCACCTCAGGGAAGGGGCTGAAGCTTTCTTT; CDR3aa: CASHLREGAEAFF
j_gene: TRBJ1-1; d_gene: TRBD1; abundance: .; v_gene: TRBV19; CDR3nt: TGTGCCAGTAGTCGCGAGAGCAGGGGGCGGGACACTGAAGCTTTCTTT; CDR3aa: CASSRESRGRDTEAFF
j_gene: TRBJ2-2; d_gene: .; abundance: .; v_gene: TRBV3-1/TRBV3-2; CDR3nt: TGTGCCAGCAGCTATATCGGACAAGCCAAGGTCTGGGAGCTGTTTTTT; CDR3aa: CASSYIGQAKVWELFF
j_gene: TRBJ1-3; d_gene: .; abundance: .; v_gene: TRBV3-1/TRBV3-2; CDR3nt: TGTGCCAGCAACAGTCGCTCTGGAAACACCATATATTTT; CDR3aa: CASNSRSGNTIYF
j_gene: TRBJ2-7; d_gene: .; abundance: .; v_gene: TRBV7-2; CDR3nt: TGTGCCAGCAGCTTAGGGAGCATGTGGGAGCAGTACTTC; CDR3aa: CASSLGSMWEQYF
j_gene: TRBJ2-5; d_gene: .; abundance: .; v_gene: TRBV7-3; CDR3nt: TGTGCCAGCAGCTTAACGGGCGGGTACCAAGAGACCCAGTACTTC; CDR3aa: CASSLTGGYQETQYF
j_gene: TRBJ1-2; d_gene: TRBD1; abundance: .; v_gene: TRBV18; CDR3nt: TGTGCCAGCTCACCACCCGGACAGGGCTACCTATATGGCTACACCTTC; CDR3aa: CASSPPGQGYLYGYTF
j_gene: TRBJ2-7; d_gene: TRBD1; abundance: few; v_gene: TRBV11-2; CDR3nt: TGTGCCAGCAGCTACAGGGGCCTCTCCGAGCAGTACTTC; CDR3aa: CASSYRGLSEQYF
j_gene: TRBJ1-3; d_gene: TRBD1; abundance: .; v_gene: TRBV9; CDR3nt: TGTGCCAGCAGCCCCATTTCCGGGACAGGGAGCTCTGGAAACACCATATATTTT; CDR3aa: CASSPISGTGSSGNTIYF
j_gene: TRBJ1-1; d_gene: TRBD1; abundance: .; v_gene: TRBV6-5; CDR3nt: TGTGCCAGCAGATTTACAGGGGCCTCGGCTTTCTTT; CDR3aa: CASRFTGASAFF
j_gene: TRBJ2-2; d_gene: .; abundance: .; v_gene: TRBV5-1; CDR3nt: TGCGCCAGCAGCTCGGACGGGGAAGTCACCGGGGAGCTGTTTTTT; CDR3aa: CASSSDGEVTGELFF
j_gene: TRBJ2-7; d_gene: .; abundance: .; v_gene: TRBV29-1; CDR3nt: TGCAGCGTTACCCTTTGGGGGGTCTCCTACGAGCAGTACTTC; CDR3aa: CSVTLWGVSYEQYF
j_gene: TRBJ1-1; d_gene: .; abundance: once; v_gene: TRBV7-9; CDR3nt: TGTGCCAGCAGCTTATGGCAGAACACTGAAGCTTTCTTT; CDR3aa: CASSLWQNTEAFF
j_gene: TRBJ2-2; d_gene: TRBD1; abundance: .; v_gene: TRBV12-5; CDR3nt: TGTGCTAGTGGTTTGGCGAAGACAGGGATGGACACCGGGGAGCTGTTTTTT; CDR3aa: CASGLAKTGMDTGELFF
j_gene: TRBJ2-1; d_gene: TRBD2; abundance: few; v_gene: TRBV7-9; CDR3nt: TGTGCCAGCAGCTCCCTAGCGGGGAAGTACAATGAGCAGTTCTTC; CDR3aa: CASSSLAGKYNEQFF
j_gene: TRBJ1-2; d_gene: TRBD1; abundance: .; v_gene: TRBV28; CDR3nt: TGTGCCAGCAGCCCGGGACAGACTAACTATGGCTACACCTTC; CDR3aa: CASSPGQTNYGYTF
j_gene: TRBJ1-1; d_gene: TRBD1; abundance: .; v_gene: TRBV5-1; CDR3nt: TGCGCCAGCAGCCCGCAGGGGGCGGCGAACACTGAAGCTTTCTTT; CDR3aa: CASSPQGAANTEAFF
j_gene: TRBJ1-2; d_gene: .; abundance: .; v_gene: TRBV19; CDR3nt: TGTGCCAGTAGTCGGGGAATGGGCTCCTATGGCTACACCTTC; CDR3aa: CASSRGMGSYGYTF
j_gene: TRBJ1-6; d_gene: .; abundance: .; v_gene: TRBV2; CDR3nt: TGTGCCAGCAGTGAAACGTCCCAGCTCCACTTT; CDR3aa: CASSETSQLHF
j_gene: TRBJ2-1; d_gene: TRBD2; abundance: .; v_gene: TRBV10-3; CDR3nt: TGTGCCATCAGTCTCTCTGAAGGCCAGCGGGGGGGCAGTGAGCAGTTCTTC; CDR3aa: CAISLSEGQRGGSEQFF
j_gene: TRBJ2-1; d_gene: TRBD2; abundance: .; v_gene: TRBV18; CDR3nt: TGTGCCAGCTCACCCGGGGGGGCCGCCAATGAGCAGTTCTTC; CDR3aa: CASSPGGAANEQFF
j_gene: TRBJ2-3; d_gene: .; abundance: .; v_gene: TRBV5-4; CDR3nt: TGTGCCAGCAGCTTTGGAGGCCTAGATACGCAGTATTTT; CDR3aa: CASSFGGLDTQYF
j_gene: TRBJ2-7; d_gene: TRBD1; abundance: .; v_gene: TRBV29-1; CDR3nt: TGCAGCGTTGGTGGGACAGTCTACGAGCAGTACTTC; CDR3aa: CSVGGTVYEQYF
j_gene: TRBJ1-1; d_gene: TRBD1; abundance: .; v_gene: TRBV27; CDR3nt: TGTGCCAGCAGACCCGGGACAGGGGAAATGAACACTGAAGCTTTCTTT; CDR3aa: CASRPGTGEMNTEAFF
j_gene: TRBJ1-5; d_gene: TRBD1; abundance: once; v_gene: TRBV9; CDR3nt: TGTGCCAGCAGCCGAGGTGGGGACAGGGCCAATCAGCCCCAGCATTTT; CDR3aa: CASSRGGDRANQPQHF
j_gene: TRBJ1-3; d_gene: .; abundance: .; v_gene: TRBV28; CDR3nt: TGTGCCAGCAGTTTTTCCAGAAACACCATATATTTT; CDR3aa: CASSFSRNTIYF
j_gene: TRBJ1-6; d_gene: .; abundance: .; v_gene: TRBV3-1/TRBV3-2; CDR3nt: TGTGCCAGCAGCCAAGGGGGAGCTAATTCACCCCTCCACTTT; CDR3aa: CASSQGGANSPLHF
j_gene: TRBJ2-7; d_gene: TRBD1; abundance: .; v_gene: TRBV11-2; CDR3nt: TGTGCCAGCAGCTTAGGGACAGGCGGATCCTACGAGCAGTACTTC; CDR3aa: CASSLGTGGSYEQYF
j_gene: TRBJ2-5; d_gene: TRBD2; abundance: .; v_gene: TRBV10-3; CDR3nt: TGTGCCATCAAAGCTAGCGGGGGTGTCCAAGAGACCCAGTACTTC; CDR3aa: CAIKASGGVQETQYF